This T cell receptor (beta chain) emerged from a study of T cells in Graves' hyperthyroidism and ophthalmopathy. Study-level points and caveats: The blood repertoire included most of the expanded thyroid clonotypes above 0.001. Model-based prediction identified ophthalmopathy a median approximately 6 months prior to its onset.

Hyperthyroidism had been newly diagnosed in patients aged 18 to 65, and its duration was under 2 months. Diagnosing involved the use of clinical symptoms, serum thyroxine and TRAb, thyroid ultrasound and orbital computed tomography. Per germline, CDR1 SNHLY and CDR2 FYNNEI. The V end was cut by 6 bases, the J end by 1 base, with 10 bases between. The CDR3 is 13 residues long. Amplified TCR beta CDR3 regions derived from RNA transcripts. HTBI primers were the set used in a first-round RT-PCR of the TCR CDR3. Using its own MiXCR run on the multiplex PCR reads, TCRdb lists one record per CDR3 protein. The data show approximately 600,000 distinct CDR3 sequences, with over 11% seen just once and 5.8% held by the top ten. This clonotype was picked up many times. The antigen is unknown.

Sequencing was performed on blood. This chain joins TRBV2 and TRBJ2-7; D remains unclear. The receptor was derived from a woman younger than 45 with Graves' hyperthyroidism that later progressed to Graves' ophthalmopathy. Here the CDR3 reads CASRTTISYEQYF. The CDR3 bases are TGTGCCAGCAGAACGACAATTTCCTACGAGCAGTACTTC.